The rows below give T cell receptor beta chains drawn from one sample of a study of blood T cells in healthy people across ages. TCRdb redid the calling of the 5' RACE reads with MiXCR, one entry per CDR3 protein. The data contain about 780,000 distinct CDR3 sequences, about 47% of them seen just once; the ten biggest clones take up 15% to 20%. Sequences were obtained from blood. These receptors all stem from a man aged 80 or over in good health. CDR3s include the opening cysteine and the closing phenylalanine or tryptophan. The D gene is left open where the match is weak. Clone size is not always given. Where it is, it says once, few, many or a class for expanded clones.

V gene	clone size	J gene	D gene	CDR3 protein	CDR3 DNA
TRBV11-2	few	TRBJ2-7	.	CASSLRGQGFLYEQYF	TGTGCCAGCAGCTTACGGGGTCAAGGATTTCTCTACGAGCAGTACTTC
TRBV6-1	few	TRBJ1-1	.	CASSEAPRTSEAFF	TGTGCCAGCAGTGAAGCACCGAGAACCAGCGAAGCTTTCTTT
TRBV12-5	once	TRBJ2-1	.	CASGLTQGKQFF	TGTGCTAGTGGTTTGACCCAAGGGAAGCAGTTCTTC
TRBV12-3/TRBV12-4	.	TRBJ2-3	.	CASSDDPLSADTQYF	TGTGCCAGCAGTGACGACCCACTGAGCGCAGATACGCAGTATTTT
TRBV7-9	.	TRBJ2-2	TRBD2	CASTLGLATGELFF	TGTGCCAGCACCCTGGGACTAGCGACCGGGGAGCTGTTTTTT
TRBV7-9	many	TRBJ2-7	.	CASSTNSYEQYF	TGTGCCAGCAGTACAAATTCGTACGAGCAGTACTTC
TRBV29-1	.	TRBJ2-4	TRBD2	CSGGLAGGDIQYF	TGCAGCGGCGGACTAGCGGGCGGGGACATTCAGTACTTC
TRBV2	once	TRBJ2-7	.	CASSDTGGRVYEQYF	TGTGCCAGCAGCGATACAGGAGGGAGAGTCTACGAGCAGTACTTC
TRBV25-1	.	TRBJ2-1	.	CGASSYNEQFF	TGTGGGGCCAGCTCCTACAATGAGCAGTTCTTC
TRBV7-2	many	TRBJ2-7	.	CASSSGTVLYEQYF	TGTGCCAGCAGCTCCGGGACGGTCCTCTACGAGCAGTACTTC
TRBV6-5	.	TRBJ2-7	TRBD1	CASSYPPGQGHYEQYF	TGTGCCAGCAGTTACCCACCGGGACAGGGACATTACGAGCAGTACTTC
TRBV27	.	TRBJ2-2	TRBD2	CASTPFAGVLSGELFF	TGTGCCAGCACCCCCTTTGCGGGAGTATTGTCCGGGGAGCTGTTTTTT
TRBV9	few	TRBJ2-1	TRBD2	CASSRRDYHEQFF	TGTGCCAGCAGCCGTCGGGACTATCATGAGCAGTTCTTC
TRBV28	few	TRBJ1-1	.	CAIEGTGFTEAFF	TGTGCCATAGAAGGAACAGGATTCACTGAAGCTTTCTTT
TRBV9	few	TRBJ2-1	TRBD2	CASSAEAGEGNEQFF	TGTGCCAGCAGCGCAGAGGCGGGAGAAGGCAATGAGCAGTTCTTC
TRBV7-2	.	TRBJ1-3	.	CASSLSSGNTIYF	TGTGCCAGCAGCTTATCCTCTGGAAACACCATATATTTT
TRBV11-2	.	TRBJ2-1	.	CASSPDNWAKETQFF	TGTGCCAGCAGCCCCGATAATTGGGCAAAAGAGACCCAGTTCTTC
TRBV20-1	few	TRBJ2-3	TRBD2	CSAPTEPGGSEDTQYF	TGCAGCGCCCCTACTGAGCCGGGAGGGTCGGAAGATACGCAGTATTTT
TRBV3-1	.	TRBJ1-2	.	CASSPDTRAYGYTF	TGTGCCAGCAGCCCCGACACTCGCGCCTATGGCTACACCTTC
TRBV29-1	once	TRBJ2-7	TRBD2	CSASGSGANEQYF	TGCAGCGCTAGCGGGAGTGGCGCGAACGAGCAGTACTTC
TRBV5-1	few	TRBJ2-3	TRBD2	CASRLAGGPTDTQYF	TGCGCCAGCAGACTAGCGGGAGGACCCACAGATACGCAGTATTTT
TRBV6-2/TRBV6-3	few	TRBJ1-1	.	CASRRGTTEAFF	TGTGCCAGCAGGAGGGGAACCACTGAAGCTTTCTTT
TRBV6-1	few	TRBJ2-6	.	CASSEVLTSNSGANVLTF	TGTGCCAGCAGTGAAGTTCTGACTTCCAACTCTGGGGCCAACGTCCTGACTTTC
TRBV24-1	.	TRBJ2-5	TRBD1	CATSAGQGWYQETLYF	TGTGCCACCAGTGCGGGACAGGGGTGGTACCAAGAGACCCTGTACTTC
TRBV7-9	.	TRBJ2-3	TRBD2	CASSLLLGGLAVTDTQYF	TGTGCCAGCAGCTTACTTCTCGGAGGACTAGCGGTCACAGATACGCAGTATTTT
TRBV2	.	TRBJ2-1	TRBD2	CASSEISGIDNEQFF	TGTGCCAGCAGTGAAATTAGCGGGATCGACAATGAGCAGTTCTTC
TRBV9	.	TRBJ1-2	.	CASSVEEGGYTF	TGTGCCAGCAGCGTAGAGGAGGGCGGCTACACCTTC
TRBV10-3	.	TRBJ2-7	.	CAISLPGRTYNEQYF	TGTGCCATCAGCCTCCCGGGACGAACCTACAATGAGCAGTACTTC
TRBV7-2	.	TRBJ1-2	TRBD1	CASSLDGQGARGYTF	TGTGCCAGCAGCTTAGATGGTCAGGGGGCGCGTGGCTACACCTTC
TRBV7-3	.	TRBJ2-7	TRBD2	CASSLTMTSELYEQYF	TGTGCCAGCAGCTTAACGATGACTAGCGAACTATACGAGCAGTACTTC
TRBV3-1	.	TRBJ1-2	.	CASSQGDISYGYTF	TGTGCCAGCAGCCAAGGGGACATCTCCTATGGCTACACCTTC
TRBV25-1	.	TRBJ1-3	.	CASAPQARSGNTIYF	TGTGCCAGCGCACCACAGGCCCGCTCTGGAAACACCATATATTTT
TRBV9	.	TRBJ1-2	TRBD1	CASSVSFTRGQGLGYGYTF	TGTGCCAGCAGCGTTTCGTTCACCAGGGGACAGGGACTTGGATATGGCTACACCTTC
TRBV9	.	TRBJ2-5	.	CASSPNWGLETQYF	TGTGCCAGCAGCCCTAATTGGGGGCTGGAGACCCAGTACTTC
TRBV20-1	many	TRBJ2-7	.	CSARGRPYNEQYF	TGCAGTGCTAGGGGTCGTCCCTACAATGAGCAGTACTTC
TRBV28	.	TRBJ1-2	.	CASTLTGTGGPYTF	TGTGCCAGCACCCTTACAGGGACCGGGGGCCCCTACACCTTC
TRBV7-2	few	TRBJ1-2	.	CASSLEALHGYTF	TGTGCCAGCAGCTTAGAGGCTTTGCATGGCTACACCTTC
TRBV5-1	.	TRBJ2-4	TRBD1	CASSPDGQDREGYF	TGCGCCAGCAGCCCAGACGGACAGGACCGAGAGGGGTACTTC
TRBV7-9	many	TRBJ2-1	.	CASSLGGKQFF	TGTGCCAGCAGCTTAGGGGGTAAGCAGTTCTTC
TRBV11-2	few	TRBJ2-3	TRBD2	CASSQRLPTSGRVDTQYF	TGTGCCAGCAGCCAAAGACTTCCCACTAGCGGGAGGGTTGATACGCAGTATTTT
TRBV5-1	.	TRBJ2-7	.	CASSPKGPSYEQYF	TGCGCCAGCAGCCCCAAGGGGCCCTCCTACGAGCAGTACTTC
TRBV6-5	.	TRBJ1-1	TRBD1	CASIKTGGEAFF	TGTGCCAGCATAAAGACAGGGGGTGAAGCTTTCTTT
TRBV27	.	TRBJ1-2	TRBD1	CASSSRTGGGYGYTF	TGTGCCAGCAGTTCGAGGACAGGGGGAGGATATGGCTACACCTTC
TRBV28	few	TRBJ1-2	.	CASSLNARRGYTF	TGTGCCAGCAGTTTAAATGCGAGGCGAGGCTACACCTTC
TRBV16	.	TRBJ1-2	.	CASSQSAQSNYGYTF	TGTGCCAGCAGCCAATCTGCACAGTCTAACTATGGCTACACCTTC
TRBV6-5	.	TRBJ2-1	TRBD2	CASSYSLAGGGNEQFF	TGTGCCAGCAGTTACTCGCTAGCGGGGGGGGGTAATGAGCAGTTCTTC
TRBV6-1	few	TRBJ2-5	.	CASSETQGIQETQYF	TGTGCCAGCAGTGAGACACAGGGAATTCAAGAGACCCAGTACTTC
TRBV7-2	many	TRBJ2-3	.	CASRIGQGLSTDTQYF	TGTGCCAGCAGAATCGGACAGGGACTAAGCACAGATACGCAGTATTTT
TRBV20-1	.	TRBJ1-5	.	CSARGRRGSQPQHF	TGCAGTGCTAGAGGGCGCAGGGGTAGTCAGCCCCAGCATTTT
TRBV30	.	TRBJ2-3	.	CAWDEGSTDTQYF	TGTGCCTGGGACGAGGGGAGCACAGATACGCAGTATTTT
TRBV7-9	few	TRBJ2-3	TRBD2	CASSFPDGGVTDTQYF	TGTGCCAGCAGCTTTCCCGACGGGGGGGTTACAGATACGCAGTATTTT
TRBV5-1	few	TRBJ1-5	.	CASSEDSPGQPQHF	TGCGCCAGCAGCGAGGACTCCCCCGGTCAGCCCCAGCATTTT
TRBV9	.	TRBJ2-2	.	CASDRGVSTGELFF	TGTGCCAGCGATAGGGGTGTTTCGACCGGGGAGCTGTTTTTT
TRBV7-2	many	TRBJ2-7	TRBD2	CASSLEGTSGRRAYEQYF	TGTGCCAGCAGCTTAGAGGGGACTAGCGGGAGAAGGGCCTACGAGCAGTACTTC
TRBV12-3/TRBV12-4	.	TRBJ2-3	TRBD2	CASLKGTSFVGDTQYF	TGTGCCAGTTTAAAGGGGACTAGCTTTGTAGGGGATACGCAGTATTTT
TRBV9	.	TRBJ2-7	.	CASSTAGANEQYF	TGTGCCAGCAGCACCGCGGGGGCAAACGAGCAGTACTTC
TRBV4-2	.	TRBJ2-6	.	CASSPLPGGANVLTF	TGTGCCAGCAGCCCCCTACCTGGTGGGGCCAACGTCCTGACTTTC
TRBV12-3/TRBV12-4	few	TRBJ2-7	TRBD1	CASSFRDRAHEQYF	TGTGCCAGCAGTTTCCGGGACAGGGCTCACGAGCAGTACTTC
TRBV7-2	.	TRBJ2-1	TRBD1	CASSSPGQGSNEQFF	TGTGCCAGCAGCTCACCGGGACAGGGGAGCAATGAGCAGTTCTTC